This T cell receptor beta chain was identified in a study of cytomegalovirus exposure and HLA in healthy donors. Study conclusions and caveats: Within the data, a cluster of highly shared sequence variants was likely a sequencing artifact.

Concerning this clone itself: Its target is unknown.

Every donor was a healthy person donating bone marrow. Researchers ran the PCR with 60 Vbeta and 13 Jbeta primers. The protocol was immunoSEQ multiplex PCR, while the TCRdb copy is restricted to in-frame clones and leaves out a portion. The table lists 90,000 to 140,000 clones, about four fifths of them singletons. V lost 0 bases, J lost 2 bases, and 1 base stayed unmatched. The CDR3 runs 14 residues. In germline, CDR1 is MGHRA, CDR2 YSYEKL. The clonotype originates from a young man in good health and CMV-seronegative. The chain couples TRBV4-1 to TRBJ2-7, with TRBD1 matching over 7 bases. Sequencing was performed on PBMCs. The CDR3 DNA reads TGCGCCAGCAGCCAAGAGGACAGGACCTACGAGCAGTACTTC. Amino acid sequence: CASSQEDRTYEQYF.